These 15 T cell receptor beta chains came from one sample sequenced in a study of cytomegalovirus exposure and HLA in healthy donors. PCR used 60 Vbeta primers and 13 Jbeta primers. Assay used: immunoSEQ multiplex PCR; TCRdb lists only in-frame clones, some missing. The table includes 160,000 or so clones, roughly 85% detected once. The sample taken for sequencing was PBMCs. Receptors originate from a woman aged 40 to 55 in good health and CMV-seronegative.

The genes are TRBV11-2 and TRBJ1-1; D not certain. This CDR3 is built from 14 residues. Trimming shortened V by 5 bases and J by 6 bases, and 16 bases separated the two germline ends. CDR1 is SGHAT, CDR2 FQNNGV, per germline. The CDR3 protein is CASSLTALSPEAFF. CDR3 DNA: TGTGCCAGCAGCCTAACAGCCCTGAGCCCTGAAGCTTTCTTT. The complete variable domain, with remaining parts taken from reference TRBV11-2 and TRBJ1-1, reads EAGVAQSPRYKIIEKRQSVAFWCNPISGHATLYWYQQILGQGPKLLIQFQNNGVVDDSQLPKDRFSAERLKGVDSTLKIQPAKLEDSAVYLCASSLTALSPEAFFGQGTRLTVV.

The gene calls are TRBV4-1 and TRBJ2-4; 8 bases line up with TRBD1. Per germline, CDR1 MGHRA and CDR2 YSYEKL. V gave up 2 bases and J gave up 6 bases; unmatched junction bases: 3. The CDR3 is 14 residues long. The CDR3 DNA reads TGCGCCAGCAGCCAAACAGGACAGGGAAACATTCAGTACTTC. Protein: CASSQTGQGNIQYF.

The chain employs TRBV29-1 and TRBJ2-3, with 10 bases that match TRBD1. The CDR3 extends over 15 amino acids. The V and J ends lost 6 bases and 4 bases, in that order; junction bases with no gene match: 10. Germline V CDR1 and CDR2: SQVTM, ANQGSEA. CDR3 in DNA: TGCAGCGTCGCTCGGACAGGGGGTTTCGCAGATACGCAGTATTTT. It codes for CSVARTGGFADTQYF.

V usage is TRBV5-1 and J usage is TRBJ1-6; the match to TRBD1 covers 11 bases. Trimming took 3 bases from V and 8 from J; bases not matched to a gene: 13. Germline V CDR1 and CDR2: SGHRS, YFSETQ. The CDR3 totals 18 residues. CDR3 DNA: TGCGCCAGCAGCTCGGGGGGAGGGACAGGGGGAGTGTATTCACCCCTCCACTTT. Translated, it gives CASSSGGGTGGVYSPLHF.

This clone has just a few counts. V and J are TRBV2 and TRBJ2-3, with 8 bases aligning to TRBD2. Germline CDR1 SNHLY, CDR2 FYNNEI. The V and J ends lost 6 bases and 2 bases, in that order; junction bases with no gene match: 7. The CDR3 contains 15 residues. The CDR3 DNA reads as TGTGCCAGCAGACAGACGGGACTAGTCACAGATACGCAGTATTTT. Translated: CASRQTGLVTDTQYF.

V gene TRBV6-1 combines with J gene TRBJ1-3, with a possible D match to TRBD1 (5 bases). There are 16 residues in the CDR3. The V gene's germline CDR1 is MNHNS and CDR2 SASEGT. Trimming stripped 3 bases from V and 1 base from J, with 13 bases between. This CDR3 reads CASSEAGLASGNTIYF. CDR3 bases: TGTGCCAGCAGTGAGGCAGGGTTGGCTTCTGGAAACACCATATATTTT.

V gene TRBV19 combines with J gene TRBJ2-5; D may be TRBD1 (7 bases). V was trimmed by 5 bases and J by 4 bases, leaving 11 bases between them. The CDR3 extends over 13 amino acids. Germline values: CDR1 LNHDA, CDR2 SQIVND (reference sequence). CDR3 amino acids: CASSRQGGETQYF. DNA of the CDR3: TGTGCCAGTAGTCGACAGGGAGGAGAGACCCAGTACTTC. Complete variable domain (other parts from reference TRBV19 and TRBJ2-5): DGGITQSPKYLFRKEGQNVTLSCEQNLNHDAMYWYRQDPGQGLRLIYYSQIVNDFQKGDIAEGYSVSREKKESFPLTVTSAQKNPTAFYLCASSRQGGETQYFGPGTRLLVL.

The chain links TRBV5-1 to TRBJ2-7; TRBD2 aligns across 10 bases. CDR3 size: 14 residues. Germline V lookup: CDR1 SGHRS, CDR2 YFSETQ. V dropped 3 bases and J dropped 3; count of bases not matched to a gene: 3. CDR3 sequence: CASSSLAGSYEQYF. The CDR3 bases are TGCGCCAGCAGCTCACTAGCGGGAAGCTACGAGCAGTACTTC.

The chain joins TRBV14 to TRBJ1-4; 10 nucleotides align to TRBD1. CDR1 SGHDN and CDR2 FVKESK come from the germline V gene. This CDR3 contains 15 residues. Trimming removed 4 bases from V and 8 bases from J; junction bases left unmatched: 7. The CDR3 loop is CASSPKGTGEEKLFF. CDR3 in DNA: TGTGCCAGCAGCCCAAAGGGGACAGGGGAAGAAAAACTGTTTTTT. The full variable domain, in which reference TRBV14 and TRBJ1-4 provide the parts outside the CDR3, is EAGVTQFPSHSVIEKGQTVTLRCDPISGHDNLYWYRRVMGKEIKFLLHFVKESKQDESGMPNNRFLAERTGGTYSTLKVQPAELEDSGVYFCASSPKGTGEEKLFFGSGTQLSVL.

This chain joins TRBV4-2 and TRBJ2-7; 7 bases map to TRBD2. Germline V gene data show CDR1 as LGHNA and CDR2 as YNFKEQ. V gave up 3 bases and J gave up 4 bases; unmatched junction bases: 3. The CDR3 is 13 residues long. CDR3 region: CASSQGGGYEQYF. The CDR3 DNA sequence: TGTGCCAGCAGCCAGGGGGGGGGTTACGAGCAGTACTTC.

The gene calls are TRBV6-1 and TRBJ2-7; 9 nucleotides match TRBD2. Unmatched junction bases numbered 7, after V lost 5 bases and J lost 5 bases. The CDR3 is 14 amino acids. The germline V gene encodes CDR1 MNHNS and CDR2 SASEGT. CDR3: CASSFRGTSNEQYF. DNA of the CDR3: TGTGCCAGCAGTTTTCGGGGGACTAGCAACGAGCAGTACTTC.

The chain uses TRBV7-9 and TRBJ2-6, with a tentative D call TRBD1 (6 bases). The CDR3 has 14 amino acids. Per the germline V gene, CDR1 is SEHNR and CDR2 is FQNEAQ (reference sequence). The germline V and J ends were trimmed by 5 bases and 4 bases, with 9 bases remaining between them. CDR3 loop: CASSGGPGANVLTF. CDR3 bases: TGTGCCAGCAGCGGGGGCCCCGGGGCCAACGTCCTGACTTTC.

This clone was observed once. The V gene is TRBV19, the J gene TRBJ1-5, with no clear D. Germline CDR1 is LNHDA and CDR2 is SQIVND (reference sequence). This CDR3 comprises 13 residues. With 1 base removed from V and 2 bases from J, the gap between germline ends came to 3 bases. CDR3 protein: CASSIAGNQPQHF. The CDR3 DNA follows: TGTGCCAGTAGTATAGCCGGCAATCAGCCCCAGCATTTT. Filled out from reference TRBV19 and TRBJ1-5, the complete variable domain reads DGGITQSPKYLFRKEGQNVTLSCEQNLNHDAMYWYRQDPGQGLRLIYYSQIVNDFQKGDIAEGYSVSREKKESFPLTVTSAQKNPTAFYLCASSIAGNQPQHFGDGTRLSIL.

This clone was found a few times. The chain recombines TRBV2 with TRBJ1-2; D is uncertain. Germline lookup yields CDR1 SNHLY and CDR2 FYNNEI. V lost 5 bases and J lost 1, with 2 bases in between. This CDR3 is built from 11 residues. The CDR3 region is CASSYNYGYTF. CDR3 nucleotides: TGTGCCAGCAGTTATAACTATGGCTACACCTTC.

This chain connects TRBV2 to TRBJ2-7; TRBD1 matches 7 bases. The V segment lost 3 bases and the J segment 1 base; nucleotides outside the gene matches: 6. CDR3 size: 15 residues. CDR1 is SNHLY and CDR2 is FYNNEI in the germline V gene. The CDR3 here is CASSEPRGQSYEQYF. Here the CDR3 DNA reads TGTGCCAGCAGTGAGCCCAGGGGACAGTCCTACGAGCAGTACTTC.